This TCR beta chain was sequenced during a study of long-term antiretroviral therapy in people with HIV. immunoSEQ v3.0 was run at survey level. The method was immunoSEQ multiplex PCR; TCRdb's version includes in-frame clones alone and lacks a portion of them. This table has about 24,000 clones, under 90% appearing once. The germline V gene encodes CDR1 MNHNS and CDR2 SASEGT. The germline V and J ends were trimmed by 6 bases and 4 bases, with 19 bases remaining between them. The CDR3 extends over 15 amino acids. Notes on the study in general: The clones with expansion before ART were dominant in the repertoire at all time points.

Remarks on this clone: Its antigen is unidentified.

The clonotype originates from a woman under 30 with HIV. The V and J genes are TRBV6-1 and TRBJ2-7; perhaps TRBD1 as D (8 bases). The material sequenced was unsorted PBMCs, taken at the start of antiretroviral therapy, before treatment. The CDR3 here is CASSLTGGAGYEQYF. DNA of the CDR3: TGTGCCAGCAGCCTTACAGGGGGGGCAGGATACGAGCAGTACTTC.